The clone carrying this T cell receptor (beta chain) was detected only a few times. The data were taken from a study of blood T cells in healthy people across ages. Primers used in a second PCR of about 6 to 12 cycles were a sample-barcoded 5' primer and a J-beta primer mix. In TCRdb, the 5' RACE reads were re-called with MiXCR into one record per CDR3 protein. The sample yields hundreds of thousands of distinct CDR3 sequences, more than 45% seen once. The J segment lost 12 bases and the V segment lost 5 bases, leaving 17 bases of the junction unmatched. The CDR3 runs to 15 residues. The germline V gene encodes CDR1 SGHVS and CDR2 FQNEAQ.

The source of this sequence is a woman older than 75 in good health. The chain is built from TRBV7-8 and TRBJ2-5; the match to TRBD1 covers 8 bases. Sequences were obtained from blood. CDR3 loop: CASSTKQGEYGRKYF. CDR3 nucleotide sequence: TGTGCCAGCAGCACAAAACAGGGGGAGTATGGGCGAAAGTACTTC.